These 21 T cell receptor beta chains were sequenced from one sample in a study of blood T cell repertoires in COVID-19. TCRdb keeps only in-frame clones here, not all; method: immunoSEQ multiplex PCR. This sample has about 220,000 clones, with around 87% found just once. Specimen: peripheral blood. The receptors here all came from a woman in her thirties who had recovered from COVID-19.

The V gene is TRBV2, the J gene TRBJ1-1; no firm D call. The V gene lost 10 bases and the J gene lost 4 bases, with 7 bases spanning the gap. This CDR3 is 10 amino acids long. Per germline, CDR1 SNHLY and CDR2 FYNNEI. The CDR3 DNA reads as TGTGCCACACTTGTCACTGAAGCTTTCTTT. Translation: CATLVTEAFF.

The rearrangement uses TRBV7-2 and TRBJ2-1, with 12 bases identical to TRBD2. CDR1 and CDR2 from the germline V gene are SGHTA and FQGNSA. J was trimmed by 16 bases and V by 4 bases; bases with no gene match: 14. The CDR3 is made up of 15 amino acids. CDR3 nucleotide sequence: TGTGCCAGCAGCTCCCTAACTAGCGGGGGGTCGGGTTATTTCTTC. This gives the protein CASSSLTSGGSGYFF.

This rearrangement joins TRBV7-6 to TRBJ1-1, with D perhaps matching TRBD1 (6 bases). Trimming left V 0 bases short and J 6 bases short, with 11 bases between. Germline-derived CDR1 and CDR2 are SGHVS and FNYEAQ. This CDR3 is 14 amino acids long. The CDR3 region has the DNA TGTGCCAGCAGCTTAGCGATGAAGGGGGCTGAAGCTTTCTTT. This encodes CASSLAMKGAEAFF.

The V gene is TRBV2, the J gene TRBJ1-2, with D possibly TRBD1 on 6 matching bases. The germline V gene encodes CDR1 SNHLY and CDR2 FYNNEI. CDR3 length: 16 amino acids. Trimming left V 3 bases short and J 4 bases short, with 18 bases between. CDR3 sequence reads: CASSEQGRLSTYGYTF. Written as DNA, the CDR3 is TGTGCCAGCAGTGAGCAGGGGCGTCTCTCGACCTATGGCTACACCTTC. Together with reference TRBV2 and TRBJ1-2, the CDR3 gives the full variable domain: EPEVTQTPSHQVTQMGQEVILRCVPISNHLYFYWYRQILGQKVEFLVSFYNNEISEKSEIFDDQFSVERPDGSNFTLKIRSTKLEDSAMYFCASSEQGRLSTYGYTFGSGTRLTVV.

This chain joins TRBV2 and TRBJ1-1; perhaps TRBD1 as D (6 bases). CDR1 is SNHLY, CDR2 FYNNEI, per germline. The CDR3 covers 12 residues. Trimming stripped 10 bases from V and 4 bases from J, with 13 bases between. The CDR3 loop is CAKGGTSTEAFF. The CDR3 DNA reads as TGTGCCAAAGGGGGAACGAGCACTGAAGCTTTCTTT.

The CDR3 bases are TGTGCCAGCAGCTCGCGGGGGGGCAACAGTGGGGACGAGCAGTACTTC. This codes for CASSSRGGNSGDEQYF. The rearrangement links TRBV6-2 or TRBV6-3 to TRBJ2-7; 9 bases agree with TRBD2. The CDR3 runs to 16 residues. The germline CDR1 and CDR2 sequences are MNHEY and SVGEGT. V lost 6 bases, J lost 5 bases, and 14 bases stayed unmatched.

The gene calls are TRBV13 and TRBJ2-1; D perhaps matches TRBD1 (6 bases). CDR3 size: 15 residues. V shed 6 bases and J shed 2 bases, with 14 bases lying between them. Germline lookup yields CDR1 PRHDT and CDR2 FYEKMQ (reference sequence). DNA for the CDR3: TGTGCCAGCAGTCCAGGGGTTGCGCCCTACAATGAGCAGTTCTTC. Translated: CASSPGVAPYNEQFF.

The chain joins TRBV5-1 to TRBJ1-4, with TRBD1 identical over 8 bases. Germline V gene sequence: CDR1 SGHRS, CDR2 YFSETQ. The CDR3 is 15 residues long. The junction had 11 bases not matched to a gene; V was cut back by 3 bases and J by 10 bases. CDR3 DNA: TGCGCCAGCAGCTCGGGGCAGGGGGCATATGGAAAACTGTTTTTT. Residues: CASSSGQGAYGKLFF.

The V gene is TRBV4-1, the J gene TRBJ1-2; D remains ambiguous. CDR1 and CDR2 from the germline V gene are MGHRA and YSYEKL. This CDR3 has 16 residues. Trimming pared 1 base from V and 3 bases from J, leaving 15 bases between. The CDR3 DNA sequence: TGCGCCAGCAGCCAAGTTTTTAGAGTTGTCGACTATGGCTACACCTTC. Its protein is CASSQVFRVVDYGYTF.

This clone has only one observation. The V and J genes are TRBV19 and TRBJ1-5; TRBD1 aligns across 7 bases. Germline CDR1 and CDR2: LNHDA and SQIVND (reference sequence). The CDR3 sequence is 16 residues long. V dropped 3 bases and J dropped 0; count of bases not matched to a gene: 5. The CDR3 DNA reads TGTGCCAGTAGTATTTGGAGACAGGGTAGCAATCAGCCCCAGCATTTT. Amino acids: CASSIWRQGSNQPQHF.

This chain joins TRBV7-3 and TRBJ1-2, with D tentatively TRBD1 (5 bases). The CDR3 extends over 13 amino acids. Germline V gene sequence: CDR1 SGHTA, CDR2 FQGTGA. V was trimmed by 0 bases and J by 8 bases, leaving 10 bases between them. CDR3 nucleotides: TGTGCCAGCAGCTTAACAGGGGATAGAGGCTACACCTTC. It is translated as CASSLTGDRGYTF.

This clone came up once. This sequence joins TRBV14 and TRBJ1-1; the D gene is possibly TRBD1 (6 bases). Trimming took off 2 bases at V and 4 bases at J, with 11 bases between the two ends. This CDR3 is 14 amino acids long. Germline values: CDR1 SGHDN, CDR2 FVKESK. The CDR3 is CASSQSGGFTEAFF. CDR3 bases: TGTGCCAGCAGCCAATCGGGGGGCTTCACTGAAGCTTTCTTT. Complete variable domain (other parts from reference TRBV14 and TRBJ1-1): EAGVTQFPSHSVIEKGQTVTLRCDPISGHDNLYWYRRVMGKEIKFLLHFVKESKQDESGMPNNRFLAERTGGTYSTLKVQPAELEDSGVYFCASSQSGGFTEAFFGQGTRLTVV.

This clone was seen once. The chain employs TRBV5-1 and TRBJ2-2; 9 bases fit TRBD2. There are 17 residues in the CDR3. Germline CDR1 SGHRS, CDR2 YFSETQ. V was pared by 1 base and J by 2 bases, with 6 bases of the junction left unmatched. The CDR3 DNA reads as TGCGCCAGCAGCTTGTCAAGGCTAGCGGGAAACACCGGGGAGCTGTTTTTT. Translating gives CASSLSRLAGNTGELFF.

This rearrangement joins TRBV7-2 to TRBJ2-7; no clear D gene. CDR3 length: 12 amino acids. CDR1 SGHTA and CDR2 FQGNSA come from the germline V gene. Trimming took 10 bases from V and 0 from J, leaving 10 bases between them. CDR3 region: CATSNYSYEQYF. The CDR3 coding sequence is TGTGCCACCTCCAACTACTCCTACGAGCAGTACTTC.

The V call is TRBV7-9, the J call TRBJ2-5; D is uncertain. With 0 bases removed from V and 5 bases from J, the gap between germline ends came to 16 bases. From germline, CDR1 is SEHNR and CDR2 FQNEAQ (reference sequence). The CDR3 has 16 amino acids. CDR3 bases: TGTGCCAGCAGCTTAGCTCTACCCTTTGGTGAGGAGACCCAGTACTTC. Amino acid sequence: CASSLALPFGEETQYF.

This clone appeared a single time. The chain carries TRBV7-9 and TRBJ2-1, with a possible D match to TRBD1 (5 bases). Trimming pared 0 bases from V and 9 bases from J, leaving 15 bases between. The CDR3 has 15 amino acids. The germline CDR1 and CDR2 sequences are SEHNR and FQNEAQ (reference sequence). In nucleotides, the CDR3 is TGTGCCAGCAGCTTAGCTTGGCAGGGAAAGGTTGAGCAGTTCTTC. Protein sequence: CASSLAWQGKVEQFF.

The rearrangement uses TRBV5-5 and TRBJ2-1, with 8 bases identical to TRBD2. In germline, CDR1 is SGHKS, CDR2 YYEKEE (reference sequence). The V and J ends lost 7 bases and 6 bases, in that order; junction bases with no gene match: 12. The CDR3 is made up of 15 amino acids. The CDR3 region has the DNA TGTGCCAGCCGGGAGGGAGCGGGGATACCCAATGAGCAGTTCTTC. This gives the protein CASREGAGIPNEQFF.

The chain is built from TRBV5-1 and TRBJ2-6, with no clear D. Trimming shortened V by 6 bases and J by 2 bases, and 12 bases separated the two germline ends. CDR1 and CDR2 (germline): SGHRS, YFSETQ. This CDR3 has 15 residues. In nucleotides, the CDR3 is TGCGCCAGCACTGTATTAGAGACTGGGGCCAACGTCCTGACTTTC. Its translation: CASTVLETGANVLTF.

The V call is TRBV2, the J call TRBJ2-2; 14 bases are shared with TRBD2. V was pared by 3 bases and J by 1 base, with 4 bases of the junction left unmatched. This CDR3 comprises 18 residues. The V gene's germline CDR1 is SNHLY and CDR2 FYNNEI. DNA for the CDR3: TGTGCCAGCAGTGACCCAGGACTAGCGGGGGGGAACACCGGGGAGCTGTTTTTT. Amino acids: CASSDPGLAGGNTGELFF.

This clone has just one count. The rearrangement joins TRBV7-9 to TRBJ2-1; 10 nucleotides agree with TRBD2. V was clipped by 1 base and J by 12 bases; unmatched bases: 9. The CDR3 extends over 15 amino acids. Per the germline V gene, CDR1 is SEHNR and CDR2 is FQNEAQ (reference sequence). CDR3 sequence (DNA): TGTGCCAGCAGCTTAGTTAGCGGGGGGCCCCTCCGGCAGTTCTTC. Protein product: CASSLVSGGPLRQFF.

The chain's CDR3 is CASSSESQGLAKNIQYF. Here the CDR3 DNA reads TGTGCCAGCAGCTCAGAGTCCCAGGGTTTAGCCAAAAACATTCAGTACTTC. The chain joins TRBV11-3 to TRBJ2-4; possible D gene TRBD1, 5 bases. The CDR3 extends over 17 amino acids. The ends were cut back, 4 bases at V and 0 bases at J, with 16 bases in the middle. The germline V gene has CDR1 SGHNT and CDR2 YENEEA.